These 10 T cell receptor beta chains originate from one sample sequenced in a study of blood T cells in healthy people across ages. Alongside a J-beta primer mix, a sample-barcoded 5' primer served in a second PCR lasting roughly 6 to 11 cycles. TCRdb re-called the 5' RACE reads with MiXCR, one entry per CDR3 protein. The table includes hundreds of thousands of distinct CDR3 sequences, around 50% detected once. Sample: blood. Source of these receptors: a woman over 75 in good health.

The gene calls are TRBV7-2 and TRBJ2-1; 8 bases agree with TRBD2. CDR1 SGHTA and CDR2 FQGNSA come from the germline V gene. This CDR3 is 18 amino acids long. J was trimmed by 1 base and V by 2 bases; bases with no gene match: 10. The DNA of the CDR3 is TGTGCCAGCAGCTTAAGGGGCTCGGGACTAGGATCCTACAATGAGCAGTTCTTC. Translation: CASSLRGSGLGSYNEQFF. The variable domain in full, completed from reference TRBV7-2 and TRBJ2-1, reads GAGVSQSPSNKVTEKGKDVELRCDPISGHTALYWYRQSLGQGLEFLIYFQGNSAPDKSGLPSDRFSAERTGGSVSTLTIQRTQQEDSAVYLCASSLRGSGLGSYNEQFFGPGTRLTVL.

The chain has TRBV20-1 and TRBJ2-2, with D unclear. This CDR3 comprises 13 residues. Germline V gene data show CDR1 as DFQATT and CDR2 as SNEGSKA (reference sequence). The CDR3 bases are TGCGCATTCTATCGTCATGGTACCGGGGAGCTGTTTTTT. Amino acid sequence: CAFYRHGTGELFF.

CDR3 in DNA: TGTGCCAGCTTGGACAGGGCGTCCAATCAGCCCCAGCATTTT. Translating it yields CASLDRASNQPQHF. The gene calls are TRBV7-3 and TRBJ1-5, with TRBD1 matching 8 bases. CDR1 and CDR2 (germline): SGHTA, FQGTGA. The CDR3 spans 14 residues. V lost 8 bases and J lost 3; bases outside the gene matches: 6. The full variable domain, completed using reference TRBV7-3 and TRBJ1-5, is GAGVSQTPSNKVTEKGKYVELRCDPISGHTALYWYRQSLGQGPEFLIYFQGTGAADDSGLPNDRFFAVRPEGSVSTLKIQRTERGDSAVYLCASLDRASNQPQHFGDGTRLSIL.

The chain employs TRBV7-9 and TRBJ1-2; 8 bases fit TRBD1. The CDR3 runs to 14 residues. V trimming: 5 bases; J trimming: 5 bases; junction bases outside the gene matches: 7. The germline V gene encodes CDR1 SEHNR and CDR2 FQNEAQ (reference sequence). CDR3: CASSKTGQVYGYTF. In DNA, the CDR3 is TGTGCCAGCAGCAAGACGGGACAGGTATATGGCTACACCTTC.

V usage is TRBV2 and J usage is TRBJ1-2, with TRBD1 identical over 9 bases. The CDR3 is 16 amino acids. CDR1 is SNHLY and CDR2 is FYNNEI in the germline V gene. Unmatched junction bases numbered 12, after V lost 6 bases and J lost 4 bases. CDR3 sequence: CASRGDRVGIGYGYTF. CDR3 sequence (DNA): TGTGCCAGCAGGGGGGACAGGGTCGGTATTGGCTATGGCTACACCTTC.

The gene calls are TRBV24-1 and TRBJ2-1; 7 bases map to TRBD1. This CDR3 has 18 residues. Germline CDR1 reads KGHDR; CDR2 reads SFDVKD. V lost 4 bases and J lost 1; bases outside the gene matches: 12. CDR3 sequence (DNA): TGTGCCACCAGTGACCAACAGGGGTTAAGACCGTCCTACAATGAGCAGTTCTTC. Translation gives CATSDQQGLRPSYNEQFF.

This clonotype appeared many times. The chain carries TRBV5-5 and TRBJ1-2; a weak D match, TRBD1 (6 bases). The germline gives CDR1 SGHKS, CDR2 YYEKEE (reference sequence). This CDR3 region has 16 residues. V lost 3 bases to trimming and J lost 8 bases, with 23 bases between them. CDR3 coding DNA: TGTGCCAGCAGCTCGGTCGACAGGATTTCACTGGAGGGCTACACCTTC. Protein product: CASSSVDRISLEGYTF.

In this sample, this clonotype turned up a few times. The rearrangement joins TRBV6-2 or TRBV6-3 to TRBJ2-1; TRBD2 agrees at 7 bases. Judging by the DNA end, TRBJ2-7 fits better; the J call may be wrong. The CDR3 extends over 12 amino acids. Germline CDR1 reads MNHEY; CDR2 reads SVGEGT. In DNA form, the CDR3 reads TGTGCCAGCGGGGAGGGTTACAATGAGCAGTACTTC. As protein: CASGEGYNEQYF.

With respect to this clonotype: This could be a read error, since a much larger clone is one nucleotide away. This chain uses TRBV24-1 with TRBJ2-1; D perhaps matches TRBD2 (5 bases). V was pared by 3 bases and J by 13 bases, with 18 bases between. Germline V gene sequence: CDR1 KGHDR, CDR2 SFDVKD. There are 14 residues in the CDR3. CDR3 in DNA: TGTGCCACCAGTGATCCCGGGGTCAAAGAGACCCAGTTCTTC. Protein sequence: CATSDPGVKETQFF.

A few counts support this clonotype. This chain uses TRBV20-1 with TRBJ1-5; D is perhaps TRBD1 (6 bases). The V gene lost 7 bases and the J gene lost 7 bases, with 17 bases spanning the gap. This CDR3 contains 13 residues. Germline lookup yields CDR1 DFQATT and CDR2 SNEGSKA (reference sequence). CDR3 in amino acids: CSGVAGDKQPQHF. The CDR3 coding sequence is TGCAGTGGAGTGGCAGGGGATAAGCAGCCCCAGCATTTT.